This T cell receptor beta chain was obtained from a study of T cells after yellow fever vaccination (dated by TCRdb to the late 2010s). About the study as a whole: The SMART-Seq v4 Ultra Low Input RNA kit was used to prepare libraries from fractions with low cell numbers. Blood samples were taken at several timepoints before and after primary and secondary immunization, and bulk PBMC replicates and cell subsets were isolated. To follow T-cell clones before and after both primary and booster YFV17D yellow fever vaccination, bulk TCR alpha and beta repertoires underwent longitudinal sequencing. Two healthy male donors, one aged 18 to 29 and one aged 30 to 40 years, made up the cohort. Overall study results and their limits: The secondary T-cell response was weaker than the primary response but faster, peaking on day 5 instead of day 15. A small fraction of clonotypes showed up in both the CD4 and CD8 compartments, probably as a result of convergent recombination. Because only a couple of donors were included in the study, the extent to which the findings can be generalized is limited. Because abundant contaminating clonotypes from the bulk population could be contained in FACS-sorted repertoires, computational filtering was required. Most clones expanded after primary vaccination (approximately 97% of CD4 and approximately 86% of CD8) were re-detected after the booster, suggesting that broad memory maintenance occurred.

In the germline V gene, CDR1 corresponds to SGHTA and CDR2 to FQGNSA. The CDR3 goes from the cysteine to the phenylalanine over 14 residues. The CDR3 DNA has 42 bases and is translated from base 1. V lost 5 bases and J lost 3 bases, and the count of bases not matched to a germline gene is 4. These reads were obtained on an Illumina NovaSeq 6000. TCR cDNA was made using 5'RACE template switching, a step that added a universal primer site and unique molecular identifiers. Priming of cDNA synthesis was performed from both the TCR alpha and TCR beta constant segments. Two PCR steps were used to amplify libraries, with sample barcodes and sequencing adapters being added in the second step. Sequencing of libraries was performed on Illumina HiSeq 2500 (2x100 bp) or NovaSeq (2x150 bp). Per the original workflow: Reads were demultiplexed and collapsed into UMI consensus sequences with MIGEC, and V(D)J alignment was performed with MiXCR. Clonotypes responding to the vaccine were identified with edgeR on replicate PBMC samples, with the criteria of FDR below 0.01 and a log2 fold change above 5 up to day 15. Each bulk clonotype received a CD4 or CD8 identity based on whether the sequenced CD4 or CD8 repertoire contained that clonotype at higher abundance. TCRdb reprocessing: public reads trimmed at Q25 with fastp, clones called with MiXCR, in-frame beta chains kept. Duplicate CDR3 protein sequences are folded into a single record with the most common DNA and genes. The V and J calls, along with clone size, are taken from TCRdb and not from the paper's own processing. Within this sample are hundreds of thousands of distinct CDR3 sequences, with around 3.6% of them counted one time only. Clones ranked in the top ten supply around 24% of the sample.

This clonotype has at least ten counts. It lacks a known antigen. One base away there is no much larger clone; base qualities are not given. Explained via the paper, the treatment or condition label denotes: live attenuated yellow fever vaccine strain. Two biological replicates of bulk PBMCs were collected at each blood-draw timepoint. A standard Ficoll-Paque protocol was used to isolate PBMCs from peripheral blood. TriZol was used to extract RNA from bulk PBMCs, from CD4 and CD8 fractions, and from dextramer-positive and dextramer-negative fractions. The TCR was taken from a man between 18 and 35 years old who received the YFV17D yellow fever vaccine. The source material was PBMCs, sampled on the day of the yellow fever booster vaccination. The chain is encoded by TRBV7-2 joined to TRBJ2-7, with 10 bases matching TRBD1. The CDR3 protein: CASSAGQGNYEQYF. The nucleotide sequence is TGTGCCAGCAGCGCGGGACAGGGGAACTACGAGCAGTACTTC.